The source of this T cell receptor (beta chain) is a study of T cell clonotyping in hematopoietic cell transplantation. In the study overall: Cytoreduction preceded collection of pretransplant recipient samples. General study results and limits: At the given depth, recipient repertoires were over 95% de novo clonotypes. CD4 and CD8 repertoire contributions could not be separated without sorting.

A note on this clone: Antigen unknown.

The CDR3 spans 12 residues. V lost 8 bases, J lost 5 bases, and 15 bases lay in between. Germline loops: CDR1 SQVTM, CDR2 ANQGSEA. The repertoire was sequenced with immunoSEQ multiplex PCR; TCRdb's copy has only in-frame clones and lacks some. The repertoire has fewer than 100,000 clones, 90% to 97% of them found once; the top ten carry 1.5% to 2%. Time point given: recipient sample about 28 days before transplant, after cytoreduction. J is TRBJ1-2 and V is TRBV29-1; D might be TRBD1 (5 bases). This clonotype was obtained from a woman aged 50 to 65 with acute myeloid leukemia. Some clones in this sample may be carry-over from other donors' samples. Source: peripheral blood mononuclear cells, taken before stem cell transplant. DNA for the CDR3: TGCAGCCCCGGGGACGCAGTATATGGCTACACCTTC. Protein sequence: CSPGDAVYGYTF.